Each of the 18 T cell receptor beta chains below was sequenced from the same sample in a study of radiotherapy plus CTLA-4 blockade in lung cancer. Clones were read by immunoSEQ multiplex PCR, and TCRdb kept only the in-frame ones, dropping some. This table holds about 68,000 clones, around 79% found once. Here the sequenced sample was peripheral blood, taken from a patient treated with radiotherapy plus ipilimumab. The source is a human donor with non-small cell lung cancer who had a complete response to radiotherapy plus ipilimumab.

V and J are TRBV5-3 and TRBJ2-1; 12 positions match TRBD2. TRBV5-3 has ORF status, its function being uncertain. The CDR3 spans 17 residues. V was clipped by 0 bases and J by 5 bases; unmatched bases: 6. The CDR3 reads CARSLDLAGGPDNEQFF. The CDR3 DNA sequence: TGTGCCAGAAGCTTGGACCTAGCGGGAGGGCCTGACAATGAGCAGTTCTTC.

This chain's CDR3 is CASSLGVVSGANVLTF. CDR3 bases: TGTGCCAGCAGCTTGGGCGTCGTGTCTGGGGCCAACGTCCTGACTTTC. The chain couples TRBV5-6 to TRBJ2-6, with D hard to call. CDR3 length: 16 amino acids. Trimming cost V 0 bases and J 1 base, with 8 bases left between them. Germline values: CDR1 SGHDT, CDR2 YYEEEE.

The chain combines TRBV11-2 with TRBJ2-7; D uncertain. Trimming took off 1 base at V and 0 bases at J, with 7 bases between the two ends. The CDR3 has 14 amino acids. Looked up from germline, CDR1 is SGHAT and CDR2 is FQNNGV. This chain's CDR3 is CASSLGHNSYEQYF. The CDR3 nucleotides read TGTGCCAGCAGCTTAGGACACAACTCCTACGAGCAGTACTTC.

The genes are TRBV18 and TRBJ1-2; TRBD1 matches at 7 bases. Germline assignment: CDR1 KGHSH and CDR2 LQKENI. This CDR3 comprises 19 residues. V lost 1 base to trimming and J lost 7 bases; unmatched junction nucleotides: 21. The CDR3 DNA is TGTGCCAGCTCACCACAATTGGCCTCTAGACAGGGAAGAGAATCTGGCTACACCTTC. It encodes CASSPQLASRQGRESGYTF.

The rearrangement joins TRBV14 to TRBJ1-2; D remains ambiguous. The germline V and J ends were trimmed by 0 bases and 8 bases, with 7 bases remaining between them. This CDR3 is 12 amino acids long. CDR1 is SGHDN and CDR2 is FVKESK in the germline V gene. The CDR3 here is CASSQEGRGYTF. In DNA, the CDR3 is TGTGCCAGCAGCCAAGAGGGCCGGGGCTACACCTTC.

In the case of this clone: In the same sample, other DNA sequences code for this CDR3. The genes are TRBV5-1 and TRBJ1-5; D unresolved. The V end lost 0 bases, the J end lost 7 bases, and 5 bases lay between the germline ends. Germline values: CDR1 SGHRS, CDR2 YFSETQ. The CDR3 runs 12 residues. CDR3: CASSLDGQPQHF. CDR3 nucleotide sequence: TGCGCCAGCAGCTTGGATGGGCAGCCCCAGCATTTT.

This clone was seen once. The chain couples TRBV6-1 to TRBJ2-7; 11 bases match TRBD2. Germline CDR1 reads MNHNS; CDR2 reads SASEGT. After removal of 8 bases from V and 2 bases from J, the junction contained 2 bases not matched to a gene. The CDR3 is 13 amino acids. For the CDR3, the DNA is TGTGCCAGCGTGACTAGCGGGACCTACGAGCAGTACGTC. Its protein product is CASVTSGTYEQYV.

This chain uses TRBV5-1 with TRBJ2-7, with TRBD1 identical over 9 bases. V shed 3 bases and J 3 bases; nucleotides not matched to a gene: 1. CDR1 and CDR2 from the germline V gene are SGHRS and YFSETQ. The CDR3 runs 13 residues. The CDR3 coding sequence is TGCGCCAGCAGCTGGACAGGGGACTACGAGCAGTACTTC. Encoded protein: CASSWTGDYEQYF.

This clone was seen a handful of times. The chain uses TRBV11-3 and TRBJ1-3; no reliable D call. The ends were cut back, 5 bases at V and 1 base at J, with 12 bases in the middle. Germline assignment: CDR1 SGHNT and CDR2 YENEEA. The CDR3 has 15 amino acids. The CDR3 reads CASSQRDRSGNTIYF. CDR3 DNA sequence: TGTGCCAGCAGCCAGCGGGATAGGTCTGGAAACACCATATATTTT.

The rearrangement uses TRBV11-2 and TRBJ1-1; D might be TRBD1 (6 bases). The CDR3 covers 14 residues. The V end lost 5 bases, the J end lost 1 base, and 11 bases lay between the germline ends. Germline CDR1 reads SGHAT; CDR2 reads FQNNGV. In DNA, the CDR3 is TGTGCCAGCAGCCAGGACAGCTCGAACACTGAAGCTTTCTTT. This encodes CASSQDSSNTEAFF. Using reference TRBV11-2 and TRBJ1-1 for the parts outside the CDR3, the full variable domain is EAGVAQSPRYKIIEKRQSVAFWCNPISGHATLYWYQQILGQGPKLLIQFQNNGVVDDSQLPKDRFSAERLKGVDSTLKIQPAKLEDSAVYLCASSQDSSNTEAFFGQGTRLTVV.

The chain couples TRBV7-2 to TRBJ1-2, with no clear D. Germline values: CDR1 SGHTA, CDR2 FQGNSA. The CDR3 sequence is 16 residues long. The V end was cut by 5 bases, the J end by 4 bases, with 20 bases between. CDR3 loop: CASSPPGHRPTYGYTF. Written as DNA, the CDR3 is TGTGCCAGCAGCCCCCCCGGGCACCGCCCCACCTATGGCTACACCTTC. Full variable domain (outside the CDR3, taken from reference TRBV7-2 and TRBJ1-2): GAGVSQSPSNKVTEKGKDVELRCDPISGHTALYWYRQSLGQGLEFLIYFQGNSAPDKSGLPSDRFSAERTGGSVSTLTIQRTQQEDSAVYLCASSPPGHRPTYGYTFGSGTRLTVV.

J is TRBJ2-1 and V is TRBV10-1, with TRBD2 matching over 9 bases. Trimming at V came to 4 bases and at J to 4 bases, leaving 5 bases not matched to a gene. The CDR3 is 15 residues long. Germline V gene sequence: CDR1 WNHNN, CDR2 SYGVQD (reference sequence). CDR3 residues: CASSAGTSRYNEQFF. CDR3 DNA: TGCGCCAGCAGTGCCGGGACTAGCAGATACAATGAGCAGTTCTTC.

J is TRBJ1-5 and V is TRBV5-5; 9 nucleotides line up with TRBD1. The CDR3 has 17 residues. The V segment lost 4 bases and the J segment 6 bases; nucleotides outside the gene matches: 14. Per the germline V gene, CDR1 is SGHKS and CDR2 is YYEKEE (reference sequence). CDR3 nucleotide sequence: TGTGCCAGCAGCCTCGATTGGGATTTGGACAGGGGTCAGCCCCAGCATTTT. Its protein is CASSLDWDLDRGQPQHF.

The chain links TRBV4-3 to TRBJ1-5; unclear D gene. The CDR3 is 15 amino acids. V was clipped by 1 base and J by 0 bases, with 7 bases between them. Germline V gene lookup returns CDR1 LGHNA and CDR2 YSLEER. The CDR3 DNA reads TGCGCCAGCAGCCAAGGGGTAACTAGCAATCAGCCCCAGCATTTT. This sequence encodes CASSQGVTSNQPQHF.

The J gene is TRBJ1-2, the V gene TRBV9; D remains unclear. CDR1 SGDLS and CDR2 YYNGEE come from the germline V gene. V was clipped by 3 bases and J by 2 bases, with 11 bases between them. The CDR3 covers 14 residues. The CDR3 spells CASSGLTVNYGYTF. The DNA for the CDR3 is TGTGCCAGCAGCGGCTTGACGGTGAACTATGGCTACACCTTC. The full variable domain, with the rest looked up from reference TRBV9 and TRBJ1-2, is DSGVTQTPKHLITATGQRVTLRCSPRSGDLSVYWYQQSLDQGLQFLIQYYNGEERAKGNILERFSAQQFPDLHSELNLSSLELGDSALYFCASSGLTVNYGYTFGSGTRLTVV.

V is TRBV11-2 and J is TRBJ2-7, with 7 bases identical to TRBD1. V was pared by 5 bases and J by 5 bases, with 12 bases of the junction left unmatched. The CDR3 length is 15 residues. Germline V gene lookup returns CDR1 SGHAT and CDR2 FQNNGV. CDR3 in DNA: TGTGCCAGCAGCCGAGATTGGGCAGGGGGAAACGAGCAGTACTTC. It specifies CASSRDWAGGNEQYF.

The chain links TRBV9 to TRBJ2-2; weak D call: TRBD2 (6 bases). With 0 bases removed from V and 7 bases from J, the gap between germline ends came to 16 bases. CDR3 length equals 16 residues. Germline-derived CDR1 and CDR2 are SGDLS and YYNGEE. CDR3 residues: CASSVAVGAGIGELFF. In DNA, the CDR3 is TGTGCCAGCAGCGTAGCTGTAGGGGCGGGGATCGGGGAGCTGTTTTTT.

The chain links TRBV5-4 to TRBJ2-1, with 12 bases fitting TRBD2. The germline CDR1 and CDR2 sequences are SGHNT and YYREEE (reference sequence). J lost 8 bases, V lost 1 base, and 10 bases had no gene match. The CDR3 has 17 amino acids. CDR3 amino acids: CASSLFARTSGIDEQFF. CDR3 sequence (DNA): TGTGCCAGCAGCTTGTTCGCTCGGACTAGCGGGATCGATGAGCAGTTCTTC.